The source of this T cell receptor beta chain is a study of cytomegalovirus exposure and HLA in healthy donors. With 60 Vbeta and 13 Jbeta primers, the PCR was carried out. Sequenced by immunoSEQ multiplex PCR; TCRdb stores in-frame clones only, minus some. The specimen's table records 130,000 or so clones. V lost 3 bases, J lost 6 bases, and 12 bases lay in between. The V gene's germline CDR1 is LGHNA and CDR2 YSLEER. The CDR3 totals 14 residues. Sample: PBMCs. The TCR comes from a middle-aged woman in good health and CMV-seronegative. The chain is built from TRBV4-3 and TRBJ1-5, with D maybe TRBD1 (6 bases). Here the CDR3 DNA reads TGCGCCAGCAGCCACGGACAGCAGACTCAGCCCCAGCATTTT. This translates into CASSHGQQTQPQHF.